This T cell receptor (beta chain) was recorded in a study of cytomegalovirus exposure and HLA in healthy donors. The overall study: Out of about 179 million T cells, an earlier analysis found 117 million unique TCR beta sequences in total.

Primers included in the PCR were 60 Vbeta and 13 Jbeta primers. TCRdb's copy holds only in-frame clones and misses some; the assay was immunoSEQ multiplex PCR. Of around 44,000 clones in the sample, 87% were seen once. Study-wide points: For TCR beta chains, V- and J-gene trimming was later linked to a missense DCLRE1C variant. TCR beta sequences reportedly predicted the HLA-A and HLA-B alleles of most subjects accurately.

This clone showed up just once. Antigen unknown. The CDR3 length is 16 residues. Germline loops: CDR1 MGHDK, CDR2 SYGVNS. Unmatched junction bases numbered 9, after V lost 3 bases and J lost 4 bases. The receptor's source is a woman in her 40s in good health and CMV-seropositive. Sequencing was performed on PBMCs. The rearrangement joins TRBV25-1 to TRBJ2-5; TRBD1 agrees at 9 bases. In DNA, the CDR3 is TGTGCCAGCAGTGACGCCGGGACAGGGTCTACAGAGACCCAGTACTTC. Protein: CASSDAGTGSTETQYF.